This T cell receptor beta chain appears in the sequencing data of a study of cytomegalovirus exposure and HLA in healthy donors. Study outcomes and limitations: Donors were assumed by presence/absence analyses to have roughly uniform sequencing depth. Within an earlier analysis, most TCR beta V segments proved productive either about 90% or about 30% of the time.

Germline assignment: CDR1 SGHNT and CDR2 YENEEA. The V and J ends lost 4 bases and 1 base, in that order; junction bases with no gene match: 16. CDR3 length equals 19 residues. Notes on this clone: Its matching antigen is unknown.

Amplification used 60 Vbeta primers and 13 Jbeta primers. Produced via immunoSEQ multiplex PCR; TCRdb's table is partial and in-frame only. In total, the table holds some 75,000 clones. The gene calls are TRBV11-3 and TRBJ2-7; TRBD2 matches 10 bases. The sequenced material came from PBMCs. The sequence derives from a boy younger than 18 in good health and CMV-seronegative. CDR3 in amino acids: CASSYQAGLAKPWSYEQYF. The CDR3 DNA follows: TGTGCCAGCAGCTACCAAGCGGGACTAGCGAAGCCTTGGTCCTACGAGCAGTACTTC.